The 4 T cell receptor beta chains below come from one sample, sequenced in a study of tumor-infiltrating lymphocytes in glioblastoma multiforme. TCR beta libraries were built from RNA through three nested multiplex PCR rounds using modified ARM-PCR. In TCRdb, the multiplex PCR reads were re-called with MiXCR into one record per CDR3 protein. Seen here are 20,000 or so distinct CDR3 sequences, roughly 68% observed once, and the top ten hold approximately 20%. Sequencing was done on a sample of peripheral blood. The receptors stem from a male donor with glioblastoma.

This chain uses TRBV20-1 with TRBJ2-7; D uncertain. The V gene lost 2 bases and the J gene lost 3 bases, with 14 bases spanning the gap. The CDR3 runs 14 residues. Germline values: CDR1 DFQATT, CDR2 SNEGSKA (reference sequence). CDR3 amino acids: CSARRGTDYYEQYF. The CDR3 DNA is TGCAGTGCTAGACGAGGAACTGATTACTACGAGCAGTACTTC.

The table lists this clonotype with many counts. This sequence joins TRBV5-1 and TRBJ2-5; weak D call: TRBD2 (5 bases). Trimming stripped 0 bases from V and 6 bases from J, with 9 bases between. This CDR3 has 13 amino acids. In germline, CDR1 is SGHRS, CDR2 YFSETQ. DNA of the CDR3: TGCGCCAGCAGCTTGGCCCAGCGGCAGACCCAGTACTTC. It codes for CASSLAQRQTQYF.

The V and J genes are TRBV5-1 and TRBJ1-2; D is unclear. The CDR3 is 13 residues long. Looked up from germline, CDR1 is SGHRS and CDR2 is YFSETQ. Trimming took off 4 bases at V and 0 bases at J, with 7 bases between the two ends. The CDR3 DNA reads TGCGCCAGCAGCCCGCTGGCTAACTATGGCTACACCTTC. Its protein product is CASSPLANYGYTF.

Points on this clonotype: The junction departs from the called germline gene at one end, perhaps through a read error. The chain couples TRBV20-1 to TRBJ2-2; D possibly corresponds to TRBD2 (5 bases). CDR3 length equals 14 residues. The germline CDR1 and CDR2 sequences are DFQATT and SNEGSKA (reference sequence). CDR3 protein: CSANGPQNTGKLFF. CDR3 bases: TGCAGTGCTAATGGACCGCAGAACACCGGGAAGCTGTTTTTT.